This TCR beta chain was sequenced in a study of blood T cell repertoires in COVID-19. About the study: Nucleic acid was either cDNA or gDNA, and it came from T cells, B-cell-depleted T cells, or PBMCs.

The authors' processing: Reference gene primer amplification gave estimated nucleated cell counts. The table came from immunoSEQ multiplex PCR; TCRdb's copy has only in-frame clones and leaves some out. That table furnishes V, J and clone size, whereas the DNA furnished D and trimming. The sample gives about 200,000 clones, about 88% of which show up once; about 5% is in the top ten. There are 15 residues in the CDR3. CDR1 and CDR2 from the germline V gene are SGHDT and YYEEEE. The V and J ends lost 5 bases and 5 bases respectively, with 18 bases between them. The receptor was derived from a woman between 40 and 55 years old with acute or convalescent COVID-19. The chain combines TRBV5-6 with TRBJ2-3; tentative D call: TRBD2 (5 bases). The sample consisted of peripheral blood. The CDR3 loop reads CASSPVAGEVDTQYF. CDR3 sequence (DNA): TGTGCCAGCAGTCCGGTGGCCGGGGAAGTAGATACGCAGTATTTT.